This T cell receptor beta chain was observed in a study of T-cell memory formation after mild COVID-19. Study-wide context: Clusters of TCRs were largely donor specific. General observations from the study: Contracting clones, day 15 to 85, had balanced CD4/CD8, and later expanders favored CD4+. Clones that contracted clustered mainly in CM and EM if CD4+ and in EMRA if CD8+. Confirmation of SARS-CoV-2 specificity was lacking for second-wave clones peaking day 37.

Via MiXCR, TCRdb re-called the 5' RACE reads, giving one row per CDR3 protein. Here the sample spans roughly 200,000 distinct CDR3 sequences, 16% being singletons. Germline V gene sequence: CDR1 MNHEY, CDR2 SVGAGI. Trimming took 0 bases from V and 6 from J, leaving 11 bases between them. The CDR3 is 14 residues long. This clonotype has more than one count but fewer than ten. What it binds is unknown. The sequence came from an adult woman who had mild COVID-19 (a few samples of this study predate the infection). Cell type and time point are not known. The V call is TRBV6-5, the J call TRBJ1-2; possible D gene TRBD1, 6 bases. What was sequenced was PBMCs or a T cell subset sorted from them (not recorded which). This CDR3 reads CASSYSMWTDGYTF. Here the CDR3 DNA reads TGTGCCAGCAGTTACTCGATGTGGACAGATGGCTACACCTTC.